What follows are 11 T cell receptor beta chains derived from one specimen sequenced in a study of T cell changes during pregnancy in multiple sclerosis. The protocol was immunoSEQ multiplex PCR, while the TCRdb copy is restricted to in-frame clones and leaves out a portion. The sample lists 70,000 or so clones; 80% to 95% were seen once. The sample was CD4+ T cells from peripheral blood mononuclear cells, taken after pregnancy. The origin of the receptors is a female donor with multiple sclerosis, enrolled in a pregnancy study.

The rearrangement uses TRBV5-1 and TRBJ2-3; D may be TRBD2 (6 bases). V shed 4 bases and J shed 4 bases, with 19 bases lying between them. The germline V gene encodes CDR1 SGHRS and CDR2 YFSETQ. The CDR3 runs 16 residues. The CDR3 spells CASSPDTPGGADTQYF. For the CDR3, the DNA is TGCGCCAGCAGCCCCGACACTCCCGGAGGGGCAGATACGCAGTATTTT.

V usage is TRBV28 and J usage is TRBJ1-1; 8 nucleotides agree with TRBD1. The CDR3 has 15 residues. Germline V gene lookup returns CDR1 MDHEN and CDR2 SYDVKM. Losses at the gene ends were 5 bases for V and 6 bases for J; bases not matched to a gene: 11. The CDR3, as DNA: TGTGCCAGCAGTCCTCCTTGGACAGGGCGGGCTGAAGCTTTCTTT. This sequence encodes CASSPPWTGRAEAFF.

The chain couples TRBV9 to TRBJ2-3; 9 bases match TRBD2. The germline gives CDR1 SGDLS, CDR2 YYNGEE. The length of the CDR3 is 16 residues. Trimming cost V 3 bases and J 6 bases; bases outside gene matches: 11. Written as DNA, the CDR3 is TGTGCCAGCAGCGAAGGGGGGAGCGGGAGGTCTGATACGCAGTATTTT. The encoded protein is CASSEGGSGRSDTQYF.

This clone was counted once. This chain connects TRBV2 to TRBJ1-6; a possible D gene is TRBD1 (5 bases). The CDR3 has 13 residues. Germline V gene sequence: CDR1 SNHLY, CDR2 FYNNEI. V gave up 6 bases and J gave up 7 bases, with 10 bases separating them. DNA of the CDR3: TGTGCCAGCAGGGGGACTGGGAATTCACCCCTCCACTTT. This codes for CASRGTGNSPLHF. Drawing the rest from reference TRBV2 and TRBJ1-6, the complete variable domain is EPEVTQTPSHQVTQMGQEVILRCVPISNHLYFYWYRQILGQKVEFLVSFYNNEISEKSEIFDDQFSVERPDGSNFTLKIRSTKLEDSAMYFCASRGTGNSPLHFGNGTRLTVT.

The chain uses TRBV30 and TRBJ1-1, with D maybe TRBD1 (5 bases). Germline lookup yields CDR1 GTSNPN and CDR2 SVGIG (reference sequence). The CDR3 has 15 residues. Trimming removed 0 bases at V and 0 bases at J, with 11 bases between. CDR3 nucleotides: TGTGCCTGGAGTGTTAAGGGCAGGGTGAACACTGAAGCTTTCTTT. Translating gives CAWSVKGRVNTEAFF.

This chain joins TRBV7-6 and TRBJ2-2; D is perhaps TRBD2 (7 bases). Germline V gene data show CDR1 as SGHVS and CDR2 as FNYEAQ. Trimming left V 8 bases short and J 4 bases short, with 11 bases between. The CDR3 is 13 amino acids. The CDR3: CASRGAATGELFF. The CDR3 coding sequence is TGTGCCAGCCGGGGGGCAGCCACCGGGGAGCTGTTTTTT.

This chain connects TRBV19 to TRBJ1-5, with TRBD1 identical over 9 bases. The germline CDR1 and CDR2 sequences are LNHDA and SQIVND (reference sequence). Trimming removed 5 bases from V and 7 bases from J; junction bases left unmatched: 6. The CDR3 contains 14 residues. CDR3 bases: TGTGCCAGTAGTGCCCGACAGGGGGAGCAGCCCCAGCATTTT. It codes for CASSARQGEQPQHF.

This clone was detected only a few times. The chain has TRBV10-3 and TRBJ2-2, with 10 positions matching TRBD2. The CDR3 sequence is 18 residues long. Trimming at V came to 0 bases and at J to 5 bases, leaving 9 bases not matched to a gene. Looked up from germline, CDR1 is ENHRY and CDR2 is SYGVKD. The CDR3: CAISESIPSGSKTGELFF. The CDR3 bases are TGTGCCATCAGTGAGTCGATCCCTAGCGGGAGTAAGACCGGGGAGCTGTTTTTT.

The chain employs TRBV5-1 and TRBJ2-5; D is unclear. V dropped 3 bases and J dropped 0 bases, with 6 bases sitting between them. From germline, CDR1 is SGHRS and CDR2 YFSETQ. This CDR3 contains 13 residues. In DNA form, the CDR3 reads TGCGCCAGCAGCTCTTCGTACCAAGAGACCCAGTACTTC. This sequence encodes CASSSSYQETQYF.

The chain links TRBV6-6 to TRBJ1-1, with TRBD1 matching 9 bases. The CDR3 consists of 15 residues. From germline, CDR1 is MNHNY and CDR2 SVGAGI (reference sequence). The V gene end was trimmed by 4 bases and the J gene end by 7 bases; junction bases not matched to a gene: 10. The CDR3 region is CASSFVQGARIEAFF. DNA for the CDR3: TGTGCCAGCAGTTTCGTACAGGGGGCGAGGATTGAAGCTTTCTTT.

This clone has a single count. The V gene is TRBV30, the J gene TRBJ1-2; D is possibly TRBD1 (5 bases). The germline gives CDR1 GTSNPN, CDR2 SVGIG (reference sequence). This CDR3 region has 15 residues. V lost 0 bases, J lost 1 base, and 12 bases lay in between. CDR3 residues: CAWSVQAGFNYGYTF. CDR3 bases: TGTGCCTGGAGTGTACAGGCAGGGTTTAACTATGGCTACACCTTC.